This T cell receptor (beta chain) was profiled in a study of molecular identifiers for immune sequencing clone quantification. This clonotype was detected many times. One entry per CDR3 protein, called by TCRdb with MiXCR from the PCR reads. Found here are some 35,000 distinct CDR3 sequences, under 20% of them singletons; the top ten hold about 1.2%. Trimming pared 0 bases from V and 5 bases from J, leaving 10 bases between. The CDR3 is made up of 14 amino acids. The specimen was naive CD8+ T cells from blood, with Jurkat cell RNA spiked in. Sample subset: FACS-sorted CD8+CD4-CCR7+CD45RA+ naive T cells. The J gene is TRBJ2-5, the V gene TRBV12-3 or TRBV12-4; perhaps TRBD1 as D (5 bases). The clonotype originates from a human donor in good health. Some libraries in this study had Jurkat cell RNA spiked in. The DNA of the CDR3 is TGTGCCAGCAGTTTAGCGCTGGGGCCCGAGACCCAGTACTTC. It codes for CASSLALGPETQYF.